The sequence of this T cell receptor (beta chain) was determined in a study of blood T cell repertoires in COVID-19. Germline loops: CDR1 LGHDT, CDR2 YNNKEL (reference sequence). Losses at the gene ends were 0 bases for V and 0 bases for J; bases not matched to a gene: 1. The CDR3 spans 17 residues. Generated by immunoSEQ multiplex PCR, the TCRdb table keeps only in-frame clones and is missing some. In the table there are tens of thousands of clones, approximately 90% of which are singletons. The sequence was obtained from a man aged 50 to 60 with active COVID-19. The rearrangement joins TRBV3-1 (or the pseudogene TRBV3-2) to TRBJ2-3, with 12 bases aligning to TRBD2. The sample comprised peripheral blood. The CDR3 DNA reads TGTGCCAGCAGCCAAGATGGGACTAGCGGGAGCACAGATACGCAGTATTTT. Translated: CASSQDGTSGSTDTQYF.